A single sample is the source of the 10 T cell receptor beta chains below, sequenced in a study of T cell repertoires in cytomegalovirus infection. Each CDR3 protein is one row after TCRdb ran MiXCR on the reads. The sample gives about 920,000 distinct CDR3 sequences, around a third of which show up once; over 12% is in the top ten. These TCRs' antigens remain unknown. The material sequenced was cultured CD8+ T cells from PBMCs, taken from culture after CMV antigen stimulation. Every receptor here comes from a human donor in good health (CMV status not recorded). Some clones in this sample may be carry-over from other donors' samples.

The genes are TRBV7-9 and TRBJ1-2; D not certain. The CDR3 has 13 residues. Germline V gives CDR1 SEHNR, CDR2 FQNEAQ (reference sequence). V lost 2 bases to trimming and J lost 8 bases, with 12 bases between them. CDR3 sequence reads: CASSLRTDRGYTF. The CDR3 DNA follows: TGTGCCAGCAGCTTACGAACAGATCGGGGCTACACCTTC.

This clonotype came up many times. The chain couples TRBV5-1 to TRBJ2-2; no firm D call. Germline V gene data show CDR1 as SGHRS and CDR2 as YFSETQ. This CDR3 is 16 amino acids long. Trimming took off 4 bases at V and 4 bases at J, with 17 bases between the two ends. The CDR3 nucleotides read TGCGCCAGCAGCCCCTTACCTCAGACGGGCACCGGGGAGCTGTTTTTT. Protein sequence: CASSPLPQTGTGELFF.

This clonotype was picked up a small number of times. J is TRBJ2-7 and V is TRBV6-5; tentative D call: TRBD1 (6 bases). This CDR3 has 14 amino acids. Germline V gene sequence: CDR1 MNHEY, CDR2 SVGAGI. Trimming stripped 3 bases from V and 4 bases from J, with 13 bases between. CDR3 coding DNA: TGTGCCAGCAGTTATTCGGACAGCGATTACGAGCAGTACTTC. This translates into CASSYSDSDYEQYF.

This clonotype occurred a few times. The chain combines TRBV4-3 with TRBJ1-6; maybe TRBD1 (5 bases). V gave up 0 bases and J gave up 9 bases, with 18 bases separating them. This CDR3 is built from 17 residues. The germline V gene encodes CDR1 LGHNA and CDR2 YSLEER. The CDR3 here is CASSQDLFGGEGSPLHF. Written as DNA, the CDR3 is TGCGCCAGCAGCCAAGATCTGTTTGGAGGGGAGGGTTCACCCCTCCACTTT.

The J gene is TRBJ2-2, the V gene TRBV6-2 or TRBV6-3; D is ambiguous. Between the trimmed V and J ends, which lost 6 bases and 4 bases, there was a span of 12 bases. The CDR3 is 14 amino acids. Germline V gene lookup returns CDR1 MNHEY and CDR2 SVGEGT. The CDR3 spells CASSHLGTTGELFF. The DNA of the CDR3 is TGTGCCAGCAGCCACTTAGGAACCACCGGGGAGCTGTTTTTT.

V gene TRBV5-6 combines with J gene TRBJ2-7; D tentatively fits TRBD1 or TRBD2 (6 bases each). The length of the CDR3 is 16 residues. Per the germline V gene, CDR1 is SGHDT and CDR2 is YYEEEE. With 4 bases removed from V and 2 bases from J, the gap between germline ends came to 19 bases. For the CDR3, the DNA is TGTGCCAGCAGCCCACCGAGGGGGGCTCGTCCCTACGAGCAGTACGTC. Its translation is CASSPPRGARPYEQYV.

As regards this clonotype: This could be a read error, since a much larger clone is one nucleotide away. The chain couples TRBV11-2 to TRBJ1-1; D is perhaps TRBD1 (5 bases). The CDR3 is made up of 11 amino acids. Per germline, CDR1 SGHAT and CDR2 FQNNGV. Trimming pared 5 bases from V and 8 bases from J, leaving 9 bases between. The CDR3 here is CASSPGQEAFF. The CDR3 coding sequence is TGTGCCAGCAGCCCAGGACAAGAAGCTTTCTTT.

This clonotype was picked up a small number of times. The V call is TRBV12-3 or TRBV12-4, the J call TRBJ2-7, with a weak D call TRBD1 (6 bases). The V and J ends lost 6 bases and 4 bases respectively, with 22 bases between them. The CDR3 has 16 amino acids. The DNA of the CDR3 is TGTGCCAGCAGCCCAATAGGACAGACAGCTCTATACGAGCAGTACTTC. It specifies CASSPIGQTALYEQYF.

This clonotype was found many times. The rearrangement joins TRBV7-2 to TRBJ2-3; D not resolved. The germline gives CDR1 SGHTA, CDR2 FQGNSA. Trimming took 0 bases from V and 2 from J, leaving 12 bases between them. CDR3 length equals 16 residues. The CDR3 region is CASSLAPDKYTDTQYF. DNA for the CDR3: TGTGCCAGCAGCTTAGCGCCTGACAAATACACAGATACGCAGTATTTT.

The chain is built from TRBV12-3 or TRBV12-4 and TRBJ2-3; TRBD2 matches 8 bases. J gave up 4 bases and V 4 bases, and 10 bases lay outside the gene matches. This CDR3 has 16 amino acids. The CDR3 DNA reads TGTGCCAGCAGTTCCTCCGGACTAGCCGCGCCAGATACGCAGTATTTT. Residues: CASSSSGLAAPDTQYF.